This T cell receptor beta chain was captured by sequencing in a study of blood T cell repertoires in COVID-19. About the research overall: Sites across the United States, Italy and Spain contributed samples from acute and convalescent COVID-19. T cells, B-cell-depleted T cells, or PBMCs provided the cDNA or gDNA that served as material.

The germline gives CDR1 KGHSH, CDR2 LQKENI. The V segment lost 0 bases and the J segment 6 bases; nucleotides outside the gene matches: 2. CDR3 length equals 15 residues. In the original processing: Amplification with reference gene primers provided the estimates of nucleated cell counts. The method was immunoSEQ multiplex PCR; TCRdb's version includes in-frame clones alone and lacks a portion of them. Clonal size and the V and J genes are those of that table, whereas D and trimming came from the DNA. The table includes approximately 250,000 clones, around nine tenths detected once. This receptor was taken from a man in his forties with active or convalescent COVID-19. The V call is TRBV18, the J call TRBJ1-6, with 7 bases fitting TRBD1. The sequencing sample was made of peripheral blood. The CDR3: CASSPPGTVNSPLHF. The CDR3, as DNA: TGTGCCAGCTCACCACCGGGGACAGTTAATTCACCCCTCCACTTT. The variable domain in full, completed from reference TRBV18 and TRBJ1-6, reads NAGVMQNPRHLVRRRGQEARLRCSPMKGHSHVYWYRQLPEEGLKFMVYLQKENIIDESGMPKERFSAEFPKEGPSILRIQQVVRGDSAAYFCASSPPGTVNSPLHFGNGTRLTVT.